A single sample is the source of the 26 T cell receptor beta chains below, sequenced in a study of T cells in Graves' hyperthyroidism and ophthalmopathy. Using RNA transcripts as the source, TCR beta CDR3 regions were amplified. Carried out on the TCR CDR3, a first-round RT-PCR used the HTBI primer set. TCRdb itself ran the multiplex PCR reads through MiXCR, one entry per CDR3 protein. This sample has around 350,000 distinct CDR3 sequences; 15% to 19% occur once, and the top ten carry roughly a quarter. Sequencing was carried out using blood. The receptors were gathered from a woman between 18 and 29 years old with Graves' hyperthyroidism that later progressed to Graves' ophthalmopathy.

This clonotype was observed many times. This chain connects TRBV7-9 to TRBJ2-1; TRBD1 matches 7 bases. This CDR3 comprises 16 residues. J gave up 4 bases and V 7 bases, and 13 bases lay outside the gene matches. Germline V CDR1 and CDR2: SEHNR, FQNEAQ (reference sequence). The CDR3 nucleotides are TGTGCCAGCACAGACCCGGAGAGGGGGCGATACAATGAGCAGTTCTTC. This gives the protein CASTDPERGRYNEQFF.

This clonotype was counted ten times or more. V gene TRBV28 combines with J gene TRBJ2-7; D uncertain. V shed 3 bases and J shed 2 bases, with 5 bases lying between them. Per the germline V gene, CDR1 is MDHEN and CDR2 is SYDVKM. The CDR3 is made up of 12 amino acids. CDR3 amino acids: CASSFHTYEQYF. CDR3 DNA: TGTGCCAGCAGTTTCCATACCTACGAGCAGTACTTC.

This clonotype was recorded at least ten times. V and J are TRBV3-1 and TRBJ2-3; 8 bases line up with TRBD2. The CDR3 has 16 amino acids. Germline CDR1 is LGHDT and CDR2 is YNNKEL (reference sequence). V gave up 5 bases and J gave up 1 base; unmatched junction bases: 8. CDR3: CASSTTSGGRTDTQYF. The CDR3 DNA reads TGTGCCAGCAGCACGACCAGCGGGGGACGCACAGATACGCAGTATTTT.

This clonotype showed up many times. The V and J genes are TRBV20-1 and TRBJ2-1; D perhaps matches TRBD2 (5 bases). The CDR3 consists of 13 residues. Germline CDR1 DFQATT, CDR2 SNEGSKA (reference sequence). V was cut by 3 bases and J by 2 bases, with 8 bases left in between. CDR3 bases: TGCAGTGCTAGGGACTTTCCCTACAATGAGCAGTTCTTC. Translated, it gives CSARDFPYNEQFF.

The table lists this clonotype with a few counts. The chain recombines TRBV11-1 with TRBJ2-1; a possible D gene is TRBD1 (6 bases). Germline values: CDR1 SGHAT, CDR2 FQDESV (reference sequence). V lost 4 bases and J lost 7, with 14 bases in between. The CDR3 has 14 amino acids. The CDR3 sequence is CASSSLTGSNEQFF. The CDR3 bases are TGTGCCAGCAGCTCTCTGACAGGTAGTAATGAGCAGTTCTTC.

The J gene is TRBJ1-1, the V gene TRBV12-3 or TRBV12-4, with D unresolved. This CDR3 is built from 11 residues. V lost 0 bases and J 9 bases, leaving 5 bases between the germline ends. Here the CDR3 DNA reads TGTGCCAGCAGTTTAGCCGAGCAAGCTTTCTTT. Translated, it gives CASSLAEQAFF.

This clonotype came up many times. The V call is TRBV6-5, the J call TRBJ2-7; D call uncertain. The CDR3 is 13 amino acids. Germline CDR1 is MNHEY and CDR2 is SVGAGI. The V end lost 0 bases, the J end lost 3 bases, and 6 bases lay between the germline ends. CDR3 DNA sequence: TGTGCCAGCAGTTACTCAAAGGTCTACGAGCAGTACTTC. Its protein is CASSYSKVYEQYF.

This chain joins TRBV9 and TRBJ2-7; tentative D call: TRBD2 (6 bases). V gave up 0 bases and J gave up 6 bases, with 10 bases separating them. The CDR3 loop spans 13 amino acids. CDR1 is SGDLS and CDR2 is YYNGEE in the germline V gene. Here the CDR3 DNA reads TGTGCCAGCAGCGTAGGTGGGGGAGGCGAGCAGTACTTC. Encoded protein: CASSVGGGGEQYF.

This clonotype showed up many times. The chain employs TRBV20-1 and TRBJ2-1, with a possible D match to TRBD2 (5 bases). The CDR3 is 16 residues long. V shed 5 bases and J shed 0 bases, with 17 bases lying between them. CDR1 and CDR2 from the germline V gene are DFQATT and SNEGSKA (reference sequence). This CDR3 is CSAPVPGLSSYNEQFF. The CDR3 DNA sequence: TGCAGTGCTCCAGTCCCGGGATTAAGCTCCTACAATGAGCAGTTCTTC.

This chain joins TRBV6-5 and TRBJ2-5, with D perhaps matching TRBD1 (5 bases). Germline V gene sequence: CDR1 MNHEY, CDR2 SVGAGI. V lost 4 bases to trimming and J lost 5 bases, with 14 bases between them. The CDR3 runs 14 residues. The CDR3 loop is CASSSRQGKETQYF. CDR3 in DNA: TGTGCCAGCAGTTCTCGTCAGGGAAAGGAGACCCAGTACTTC.

This clonotype appeared a few times. The J gene is TRBJ2-7, the V gene TRBV7-9; maybe TRBD1 (7 bases). Per germline, CDR1 SEHNR and CDR2 FQNEAQ (reference sequence). V dropped 3 bases and J dropped 9 bases, with 30 bases sitting between them. The CDR3 consists of 18 residues. CDR3 protein: CASSFRSAGGQRLGGQYF. DNA of the CDR3: TGTGCCAGCAGCTTTAGATCCGCCGGGGGACAGAGACTGGGGGGGCAGTACTTC.

The sample holds many counts of this clonotype. The rearrangement joins TRBV27 to TRBJ2-5; the match to TRBD1 covers 7 bases. Germline V gene data show CDR1 as MNHEY and CDR2 as SMNVEV (reference sequence). This CDR3 contains 14 residues. The V and J ends lost 5 bases and 4 bases, in that order; junction bases with no gene match: 7. CDR3 residues: CASSITGDGETQYF. The CDR3 region has the DNA TGTGCCAGCAGTATAACAGGGGACGGAGAGACCCAGTACTTC.

This clonotype showed up just a few times. The CDR3 DNA sequence: TGTGCCAGCTCAGGTAGGGACAACTCCTACGAGCAGTACTTC. Its translation: CASSGRDNSYEQYF. The J gene is TRBJ2-7, the V gene TRBV18, with TRBD1 as a possible D gene (6 bases). The CDR3 is made up of 14 amino acids. V was cut by 5 bases and J by 0 bases, with 11 bases left in between. Germline CDR1 is KGHSH and CDR2 is LQKENI. Drawing the rest from reference TRBV18 and TRBJ2-7, the complete variable domain is NAGVMQNPRHLVRRRGQEARLRCSPMKGHSHVYWYRQLPEEGLKFMVYLQKENIIDESGMPKERFSAEFPKEGPSILRIQQVVRGDSAAYFCASSGRDNSYEQYFGPGTRLTVT.

This clonotype was found many times. The V call is TRBV3-1, the J call TRBJ2-7; 7 bases match TRBD2. The CDR3 covers 16 residues. V trimming: 0 bases; J trimming: 0 bases; junction bases outside the gene matches: 5. Germline V gene data show CDR1 as LGHDT and CDR2 as YNNKEL (reference sequence). DNA for the CDR3: TGTGCCAGCAGCCAAGAAGCCAGCGGGAACTCCTACGAGCAGTACTTC. Protein: CASSQEASGNSYEQYF.

This clonotype has a handful of counts. This chain uses TRBV5-4 with TRBJ2-3; 13 bases are a match to TRBD2. Germline loops: CDR1 SGHNT, CDR2 YYREEE (reference sequence). This CDR3 spans 21 amino acids. V lost 0 bases and J lost 2; bases outside the gene matches: 15. The CDR3 is CASSLGAAGTSGNWATDTQYF. In nucleotides, the CDR3 is TGTGCCAGCAGCTTGGGGGCCGCCGGGACTAGCGGGAACTGGGCCACAGATACGCAGTATTTT.

This clonotype appeared many times. This sequence joins TRBV20-1 and TRBJ1-2, with TRBD1 matching over 8 bases. CDR1 DFQATT and CDR2 SNEGSKA come from the germline V gene (reference sequence). This CDR3 has 12 amino acids. Trimming cost V 8 bases and J 4 bases; bases outside gene matches: 6. In DNA form, the CDR3 reads TGCAGTCTCACAGGGGGTCTCTATGGCTACACCTTC. This translates into CSLTGGLYGYTF.

The rearrangement links TRBV20-1 to TRBJ1-5; a possible D gene is TRBD1 (6 bases). V shed 1 base and J shed 6 bases, with 16 bases lying between them. Germline CDR1 is DFQATT and CDR2 is SNEGSKA (reference sequence). The CDR3 runs to 15 residues. CDR3 residues: CSARGWQGNGQPQHF. The CDR3 region has the DNA TGCAGTGCTAGAGGGTGGCAGGGGAACGGTCAGCCCCAGCATTTT.

This clonotype was seen at least ten times. CDR3 DNA: TGCAGTGCTAGCTCGAGCGGGAAAATTTACGAGCAGTACTTC. As protein: CSASSSGKIYEQYF. The chain combines TRBV20-1 with TRBJ2-7; 7 nucleotides match TRBD2. CDR3 length equals 14 residues. Germline CDR1 reads DFQATT; CDR2 reads SNEGSKA (reference sequence). With V trimmed by 3 bases and J by 4 bases, 9 bases remained unmatched.

This clonotype has at least ten counts. The V gene is TRBV7-6, the J gene TRBJ2-1; 8 nucleotides line up with TRBD2. Germline V gene lookup returns CDR1 SGHVS and CDR2 FNYEAQ. With 2 bases clipped from V and 2 bases from J, the junction kept 5 bases outside the gene matches. This CDR3 spans 16 amino acids. Written as DNA, the CDR3 is TGTGCCAGCAGCTTACAGGGAGCGGGAGCCTACAATGAGCAGTTCTTC. It yields the protein CASSLQGAGAYNEQFF.

This clonotype was found many times. V is TRBV29-1 and J is TRBJ1-2, with TRBD1 matching over 10 bases. The germline V gene encodes CDR1 SQVTM and CDR2 ANQGSEA. This CDR3 has 12 amino acids. V lost 5 bases to trimming and J lost 6 bases; unmatched junction nucleotides: 3. The DNA for the CDR3 is TGCAGCGTTACCGGGACAGGGGATGGCTACACCTTC. It is translated as CSVTGTGDGYTF.

On this clonotype itself: A much bigger clone sits one base away, suggesting this may be a read error. V gene TRBV20-1 combines with J gene TRBJ2-7, with TRBD2 matching over 7 bases. The end of the DNA fits TRBJ2-1 better, so the J call may be wrong. The V gene's germline CDR1 is DFQATT and CDR2 SNEGSKA (reference sequence). This CDR3 region has 14 residues. CDR3 DNA sequence: TGCAGTGCTAGAGACCCTAGCGGCTCCTACGAGCAGTTCTTC. It codes for CSARDPSGSYEQFF.

With respect to this clonotype: One end of the junction fails to match germline, which may point to a read error. The chain carries TRBV28 and TRBJ1-1; 7 bases map to TRBD1. The CDR3 covers 16 residues. Germline V gene sequence: CDR1 MDHEN, CDR2 SYDVKM. The CDR3 sequence: CASRGNRGLMNTEVFF. CDR3 nucleotides: TGTGCCAGCAGGGGGAATAGGGGGCTCATGAACACTGAAGTTTTCTTT.

In its sample, this clonotype was seen a few times. J is TRBJ1-5 and V is TRBV19; no firm D call. Looked up from germline, CDR1 is LNHDA and CDR2 is SQIVND (reference sequence). V was trimmed by 3 bases and J by 3 bases, leaving 3 bases between them. This CDR3 has 12 amino acids. The CDR3 spells CASSIANQPQHF. CDR3 nucleotides: TGTGCCAGTAGTATCGCCAATCAGCCCCAGCATTTT. Drawing the rest from reference TRBV19 and TRBJ1-5, the complete variable domain is DGGITQSPKYLFRKEGQNVTLSCEQNLNHDAMYWYRQDPGQGLRLIYYSQIVNDFQKGDIAEGYSVSREKKESFPLTVTSAQKNPTAFYLCASSIANQPQHFGDGTRLSIL.

This clonotype was recorded at least ten times. This chain's CDR3 is CASSERGAGDDGYTF. CDR3 bases: TGTGCCAGCAGTGAAAGGGGGGCAGGGGACGATGGCTACACCTTC. The chain combines TRBV2 with TRBJ1-2; D might be TRBD1 (6 bases). Between the trimmed V and J ends, which lost 2 bases and 6 bases, there was a span of 16 bases. The CDR3 covers 15 residues. The germline gives CDR1 SNHLY, CDR2 FYNNEI.

This clonotype was seen repeatedly, ten times or more. The chain couples TRBV30 to TRBJ2-7; D is perhaps TRBD1 (6 bases). In germline, CDR1 is GTSNPN, CDR2 SVGIG (reference sequence). Trimming shortened V by 2 bases and J by 6 bases, and 14 bases separated the two germline ends. The CDR3 has 13 amino acids. Written as DNA, the CDR3 is TGTGCCTGGAGTTTACAGGGCTTGGGCGAGCAGTACTTC. Protein product: CAWSLQGLGEQYF.

This clonotype came up many times. The genes are TRBV11-2 and TRBJ1-6; 8 nucleotides align to TRBD1. With 3 bases clipped from V and 8 bases from J, the junction kept 9 bases outside the gene matches. Germline values: CDR1 SGHAT, CDR2 FQNNGV. There are 16 residues in the CDR3. The CDR3 DNA follows: TGTGCCAGCAGCTTCCTACCCGGGACAGGAGATTCACCCCTCCACTTT. As protein: CASSFLPGTGDSPLHF.